This T cell receptor beta chain originates from a study of T-cell reconstitution after alpha-beta-depleted transplantation in children. Preparing the TCRbeta library involved the use of unique molecular identifiers. TCRdb processed the PCR reads anew with MiXCR; each CDR3 protein has one entry. The sample contains roughly 82,000 distinct CDR3 sequences, less than 15% of which appear only once. The study, taken as a whole, reports: At one year after transplant, newly produced T cells mostly accounted for T-cell counts and diversity.

The ends were cut back, 5 bases at V and 1 base at J, with 9 bases in the middle. This CDR3 has 13 residues. On this clonotype itself: Its specificity is unknown. A much larger clone lies one base from this, so it may be a read error.

The sequence came from a male patient between 2 and 9 years old who had a stem cell transplant for acute lymphoblastic leukemia, so the T cells may come from the graft donor. Sequences were derived from PBMCs, mostly from graft donor cells, sampled 180 days after TCRalphabeta/CD19-depleted stem cell transplant. The chain uses TRBV12-3 or TRBV12-4 and TRBJ2-7; D gene ambiguous. In DNA, the CDR3 is TGTGCCAGCAGTCCGACGGTTTCCTACGAGCAGTACTTC. Protein: CASSPTVSYEQYF.